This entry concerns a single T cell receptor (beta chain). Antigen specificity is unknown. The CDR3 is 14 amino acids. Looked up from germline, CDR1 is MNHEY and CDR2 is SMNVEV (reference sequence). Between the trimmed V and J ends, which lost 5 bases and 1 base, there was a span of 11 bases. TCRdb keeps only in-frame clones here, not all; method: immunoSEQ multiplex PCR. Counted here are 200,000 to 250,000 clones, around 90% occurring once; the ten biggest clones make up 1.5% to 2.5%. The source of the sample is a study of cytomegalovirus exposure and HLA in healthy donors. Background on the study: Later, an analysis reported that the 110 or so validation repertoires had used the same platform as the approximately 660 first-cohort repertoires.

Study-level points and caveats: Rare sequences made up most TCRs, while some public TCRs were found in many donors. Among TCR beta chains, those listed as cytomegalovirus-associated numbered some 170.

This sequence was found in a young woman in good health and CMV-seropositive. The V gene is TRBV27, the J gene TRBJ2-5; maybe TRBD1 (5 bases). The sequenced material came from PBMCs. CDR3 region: CASSPTAIQETQYF. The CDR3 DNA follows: TGTGCCAGCAGTCCGACAGCGATCCAAGAGACCCAGTACTTC.